These 27 T cell receptor beta chains were sequenced from one sample in a study of cytomegalovirus exposure and HLA in healthy donors. PCR primers comprised 60 Vbeta and 13 Jbeta primers. TCRdb's copy holds only in-frame clones and misses some; the assay was immunoSEQ multiplex PCR. The sample has 150,000 to 200,000 clones, 78% seen once. The sample was PBMCs. The source of these receptors is a woman aged 30 to 39 in good health and CMV-seropositive.

This chain uses TRBV2 with TRBJ1-2; 10 bases are shared with TRBD1. Unmatched junction bases numbered 6, after V lost 5 bases and J lost 6 bases. Germline CDR1 SNHLY, CDR2 FYNNEI. This CDR3 region has 14 residues. This CDR3 reads CASSKDRGGDGYTF. The CDR3 nucleotides are TGTGCCAGCAGTAAGGACAGGGGGGGGGATGGCTACACCTTC.

The CDR3: CASSPSPWNNEQFF. The CDR3 nucleotides read TGTGCCAGCAGCCCTAGCCCATGGAACAATGAGCAGTTCTTC. The J gene is TRBJ2-1, the V gene TRBV13; D may be TRBD2 (5 bases). The V gene lost 5 bases and the J gene lost 5 bases, with 13 bases spanning the gap. The germline gives CDR1 PRHDT, CDR2 FYEKMQ (reference sequence). The CDR3 has 14 residues.

The chain has TRBV4-1 and TRBJ1-2; D perhaps matches TRBD1 (6 bases). This CDR3 is built from 15 residues. V dropped 0 bases and J dropped 4 bases, with 12 bases sitting between them. Germline V gene data show CDR1 as MGHRA and CDR2 as YSYEKL. The CDR3 region is CASSQEKETGYGYTF. For the CDR3, the DNA is TGCGCCAGCAGCCAAGAAAAGGAGACAGGCTATGGCTACACCTTC.

J is TRBJ2-3 and V is TRBV7-6, with TRBD2 identical over 9 bases. V lost 1 base, J lost 2 bases, and 13 bases stayed unmatched. There are 19 residues in the CDR3. Germline CDR1 and CDR2: SGHVS and FNYEAQ. The CDR3, as DNA: TGTGCCAGCAGCTTAGAGCCTCCTAGTTTAGCGGGAGTCACAGATACGCAGTATTTT. It encodes CASSLEPPSLAGVTDTQYF.

The chain combines TRBV10-1 with TRBJ2-5, with 11 positions matching TRBD2. Germline CDR1 reads WNHNN; CDR2 reads SYGVQD (reference sequence). CDR3 length: 16 residues. With V trimmed by 3 bases and J by 4 bases, 7 bases remained unmatched. In DNA form, the CDR3 reads TGCGCCAGCAGTGAAGTAGCGGGAGGGCCGGTAGAGACCCAGTACTTC. Protein product: CASSEVAGGPVETQYF.

This chain connects TRBV11-2 to TRBJ2-3, with 15 bases lining up with TRBD2. This CDR3 spans 15 amino acids. The trim removed 0 bases at V and 11 bases at J, leaving 3 bases unmatched. Germline CDR1 reads SGHAT; CDR2 reads FQNNGV. This CDR3 is CASSLEGLAGGQQYF. CDR3 nucleotide sequence: TGTGCCAGCAGCTTAGAGGGACTAGCGGGGGGACAGCAGTATTTT.

The chain links TRBV7-9 to TRBJ1-2, with 7 bases matching TRBD1. The germline V gene encodes CDR1 SEHNR and CDR2 FQNEAQ (reference sequence). This CDR3 contains 16 residues. Germline trimming cut 2 bases from V and 6 bases from J; bases unmatched to any gene: 12. The CDR3: CASSLSTTGRVDGYTF. In nucleotides, the CDR3 is TGTGCCAGCAGCTTATCAACGACAGGGCGAGTCGATGGCTACACCTTC.

This chain joins TRBV27 and TRBJ2-1, with unresolved D. V was pared by 1 base and J by 6 bases, with 7 bases between. CDR1 and CDR2 (germline): MNHEY, SMNVEV (reference sequence). This CDR3 spans 13 amino acids. CDR3 loop: CASSLYRGNEQFF. The CDR3 DNA reads TGTGCCAGCAGTTTATACCGCGGCAATGAGCAGTTCTTC.

This chain connects TRBV10-3 to TRBJ2-1; 8 bases line up with TRBD2. Germline values: CDR1 ENHRY, CDR2 SYGVKD. J was trimmed by 1 base and V by 8 bases; bases with no gene match: 4. The CDR3 extends over 14 amino acids. The CDR3 loop is CAIGAGVSYNEQFF. The CDR3 coding sequence is TGTGCCATCGGAGCGGGGGTGTCCTACAATGAGCAGTTCTTC.

As DNA, the CDR3 is TGTGCCAGCAGCTCACGCAGTGAAAAACTGTTTTTT. Its protein is CASSSRSEKLFF. This chain joins TRBV7-9 and TRBJ1-4; no clear D gene. The CDR3 covers 12 residues. CDR1 and CDR2 from the germline V gene are SEHNR and FQNEAQ (reference sequence). V shed 4 bases and J shed 7 bases, with 7 bases lying between them.

The chain is built from TRBV25-1 and TRBJ1-6; the D gene is possibly TRBD1 (6 bases). The germline V gene encodes CDR1 MGHDK and CDR2 SYGVNS. V shed 8 bases and J shed 4 bases, with 15 bases lying between them. This CDR3 comprises 15 residues. The CDR3 region has the DNA TGTGCCAGCGCCGCCACAGGGAATTATAATTCACCCCTCCACTTT. It translates to CASAATGNYNSPLHF.

This chain joins TRBV27 and TRBJ2-3, with D unclear. The CDR3 length is 12 residues. V was clipped by 8 bases and J by 6 bases, with 12 bases between them. Per the germline V gene, CDR1 is MNHEY and CDR2 is SMNVEV (reference sequence). This CDR3 reads CASAVTGDTQYF. The DNA for the CDR3 is TGTGCCAGCGCCGTGACTGGGGATACGCAGTATTTT.

This chain joins TRBV9 and TRBJ1-2, with D possibly TRBD1 on 6 matching bases. The CDR3 covers 18 residues. Trimming cost V 3 bases and J 0 bases, with 21 bases left between them. CDR1 and CDR2 (germline): SGDLS, YYNGEE. CDR3 in DNA: TGTGCCAGCAGCGCCCCGGTGGGGGCTAGCCCTACTAACTATGGCTACACCTTC. Amino acid sequence: CASSAPVGASPTNYGYTF.

The chain combines TRBV19 with TRBJ2-1; possibly TRBD2 for D (5 bases). CDR3 size: 13 residues. Deletions cut 5 bases from V and 0 bases from J, with 5 bases between. Per the germline V gene, CDR1 is LNHDA and CDR2 is SQIVND (reference sequence). The CDR3 DNA reads TGTGCCAGTAGTCGGGGCTCCTACAATGAGCAGTTCTTC. It encodes CASSRGSYNEQFF.

The chain joins TRBV7-2 to TRBJ2-3; TRBD2 agrees at 8 bases. This CDR3 is built from 15 residues. V trimming: 3 bases; J trimming: 2 bases; junction bases outside the gene matches: 4. Germline V gives CDR1 SGHTA, CDR2 FQGNSA. The CDR3 DNA follows: TGTGCCAGCAGCTTCTCTAGCGGGTACACAGATACGCAGTATTTT. Translated, it gives CASSFSSGYTDTQYF.

The rearrangement links TRBV9 to TRBJ1-1; possible D gene TRBD1, 6 bases. The CDR3 contains 18 residues. Trimming left V 3 bases short and J 3 bases short, with 24 bases between. Germline V gene lookup returns CDR1 SGDLS and CDR2 YYNGEE. This CDR3 is CASSADPAGGLRDTEAFF. CDR3 coding DNA: TGTGCCAGCAGCGCGGACCCGGCGGGGGGCCTTAGGGACACTGAAGCTTTCTTT.

V and J are TRBV6-5 and TRBJ1-3; 9 positions match TRBD1. CDR1 is MNHEY, CDR2 SVGAGI, per germline. This CDR3 has 14 residues. Trimming cost V 5 bases and J 8 bases; bases outside gene matches: 7. The CDR3 DNA sequence: TGTGCCAGCAGTCGGGGACAGGGCGTAGACACCATATATTTT. Its protein is CASSRGQGVDTIYF.

This clone was seen more than once but under ten times. This chain connects TRBV5-4 to TRBJ1-5, with a tentative D call TRBD1 (6 bases). Germline CDR1 is SGHNT and CDR2 is YYREEE (reference sequence). The germline V and J ends were trimmed by 0 bases and 7 bases, with 14 bases remaining between them. The CDR3 is 15 amino acids. CDR3 amino acids: CASSLDGRGGQPQHF. The CDR3 DNA follows: TGTGCCAGCAGCTTGGACGGCAGGGGTGGGCAGCCCCAGCATTTT.

This clone was picked up one time. The chain couples TRBV6-6 to TRBJ1-5; D may be TRBD1 (5 bases). Germline CDR1 is MNHNY and CDR2 is SVGAGI (reference sequence). CDR3 length: 15 amino acids. Between the trimmed V and J ends, which lost 6 bases and 7 bases, there was a span of 19 bases. This CDR3 reads CASRPGGGREQPQHF. CDR3 nucleotide sequence: TGTGCCAGCAGGCCCGGCGGGGGAAGGGAACAGCCCCAGCATTTT.

The gene calls are TRBV29-1 and TRBJ2-7; TRBD1 matches 9 bases. Germline CDR1 SQVTM, CDR2 ANQGSEA. Trimming at V came to 0 bases and at J to 3 bases, leaving 3 bases not matched to a gene. This CDR3 has 14 residues. CDR3 sequence (DNA): TGCAGCGTTGAAGAAGGGACAGGGAACTACGAGCAGTACTTC. Translating gives CSVEEGTGNYEQYF.

The CDR3 protein is CASSQAGLAGVGNEQFF. In DNA, the CDR3 is TGCGCCAGCAGCCAAGCGGGACTAGCGGGGGTGGGCAATGAGCAGTTCTTC. The gene calls are TRBV4-3 and TRBJ2-1; 14 nucleotides line up with TRBD2. The CDR3 is 17 amino acids. The junction had 5 bases not matched to a gene; V was cut back by 1 base and J by 6 bases. From germline, CDR1 is LGHNA and CDR2 YSLEER.

The chain couples TRBV27 to TRBJ1-5; D perhaps matches TRBD1 (6 bases). Germline V gives CDR1 MNHEY, CDR2 SMNVEV (reference sequence). The ends were cut back, 8 bases at V and 3 bases at J, with 17 bases in the middle. The length of the CDR3 is 15 residues. CDR3 loop: CASSSQGRSNQPQHF. DNA of the CDR3: TGTGCCAGCTCTTCCCAGGGGAGATCCAATCAGCCCCAGCATTTT.

This chain joins TRBV4-1 and TRBJ1-2; D unresolved. The length of the CDR3 is 16 residues. Germline V gene data show CDR1 as MGHRA and CDR2 as YSYEKL. The V end lost 2 bases, the J end lost 6 bases, and 19 bases lay between the germline ends. The CDR3 protein is CASSQPGERGWNGYTF. CDR3 coding DNA: TGCGCCAGCAGCCAACCCGGTGAACGGGGATGGAATGGCTACACCTTC.

The J gene is TRBJ1-3, the V gene TRBV4-3; D is undetermined. The CDR3 consists of 15 residues. The V and J ends lost 0 bases and 1 base respectively, with 7 bases between them. CDR1 and CDR2 from the germline V gene are LGHNA and YSLEER. As DNA, the CDR3 is TGCGCCAGCAGCCAAGACATGAGATCTGGAAACACCATATATTTT. Its protein is CASSQDMRSGNTIYF.

V is TRBV7-3 and J is TRBJ1-4; TRBD1 matches 9 bases. The CDR3 extends over 15 amino acids. The V gene end was trimmed by 5 bases and the J gene end by 8 bases; junction bases not matched to a gene: 9. Germline CDR1 reads SGHTA; CDR2 reads FQGTGA. CDR3 nucleotide sequence: TGTGCCAGCAGCCACACCGGGACAGGGCCCGAAAAACTGTTTTTT. Protein: CASSHTGTGPEKLFF.

This CDR3 is CASRRDRGTNTEAFF. In nucleotides, the CDR3 is TGTGCCAGCAGGCGGGACAGGGGGACGAACACTGAAGCTTTCTTT. This sequence joins TRBV27 and TRBJ1-1; 11 bases fit TRBD1. Per germline, CDR1 MNHEY and CDR2 SMNVEV (reference sequence). This CDR3 is 15 amino acids long. With 6 bases clipped from V and 1 base from J, the junction kept 4 bases outside the gene matches.

This clone was seen more than once but under ten times. The chain couples TRBV11-2 to TRBJ2-7; 9 bases fit TRBD2. The CDR3 has 15 amino acids. The J segment lost 6 bases and the V segment lost 1 base, leaving 7 bases of the junction unmatched. Germline CDR1 reads SGHAT; CDR2 reads FQNNGV. The CDR3 DNA reads TGTGCCAGCAGCTTAGGTCCTAGCGGGATTATCGAGCAGTACTTC. Residues: CASSLGPSGIIEQYF.